The entry below describes one T cell receptor beta chain. Its antigen is still unknown. No quality values exist for individual bases; no much larger clone is one base distant. These data are taken from a study of cytomegalovirus exposure and HLA in healthy donors (dated by TCRdb to 2016 to 2017). At the level of the whole study: A later analysis indicated that the 120 validation repertoires were generated on the platform also employed for the approximately 670 repertoires of the first cohort. The study was designed to test whether signatures of past pathogen exposure could be identified by cataloging public T cell receptors. Besides the first cohort of 550 to 750 subjects, a separate validation cohort made up of around 120 different subjects was used. To predict cytomegalovirus infection status, the study combined high-throughput TCR immunosequencing, statistical association of individual TCRs with disease status, and machine learning.

Libraries were prepared through the immunoSEQ multiplex PCR assay. The authors' analysis ran thus. A statistical classification framework was built to diagnose cytomegalovirus status from the catalog of TCR beta chain sequences. TCRdb holds this immuneACCESS table with in-frame rearrangements only. Some clones are missing; in checked studies, unresolved V genes explain under half, and the rest has no known cause. Clone size and the V and J calls come from that table; the DNA yielded D and trimming. Recorded for this sample are a few hundred thousand clones; nearly 90% of them occurred a single time. The top ten clones comprise around 0.96% of the sample. Overall study outcomes, separate from this receptor: Most TCR sequences were observed very rarely across donors, whereas some public TCRs were present in many individuals. The classifier was reported to diagnose cytomegalovirus status with high specificity and sensitivity in both the original cohort and the validation cohort. The study gave a list of under 200 TCR beta chains associated with cytomegalovirus. The authors suggested that the approach could potentially be extended to other disease states and immunological phenotypes. Subsequent analysis determined that TCRs grouped into clusters in the first cohort also showed a tendency toward co-occurrence across the 130 or so validation repertoires, and 85% to 95% of cluster scores exceeded 0. A later analysis had no HLA typing for the validation cohort, so co-occurrence there was scored across all 120 repertoires. In vitro tests confirmed that three of the cytomegalovirus-associated TCR beta chains recognize cytomegalovirus antigens.

Trimming takes 0 bases from V and 1 base from J, and the germline ends sit 6 bases apart. The CDR3 has 14 amino acids, counting the end cysteine and phenylalanine. Only the CDR3 portion is preserved as DNA: 42 bases, with reading frame beginning at the first base. The CDR1 and CDR2 encoded by the germline V gene are LGHNA and YSLEER. Donors formed part of the validation cohort, which comprised 95 to 150 subjects and was distinct from the first cohort of under 850 subjects. Sequencing was performed on PBMCs. The clonotype comes from a young man in good health and CMV-seronegative. This receptor chain uses TRBV4-3 and TRBJ1-2; there is no confident call for the D gene. The sequence in DNA is TGCGCCAGCAGCCAAGATTTGAGTAACTATGGCTACACCTTC. It is translated as CASSQDLSNYGYTF.